This entry concerns a single T cell receptor beta chain. The sample comes from a study of T cell changes during pregnancy in multiple sclerosis. This table comes from immunoSEQ multiplex PCR, and its TCRdb copy is limited to in-frame clones, with some not included. Among about 89,000 clones, around 94% were seen once, and the ten largest hold 0.7% to 1%. Germline V gene lookup returns CDR1 LNHDA and CDR2 SQIVND (reference sequence). The trim removed 3 bases at V and 5 bases at J, leaving 10 bases unmatched. The CDR3 extends over 17 amino acids. The sequences come from peripheral blood, collected in the third trimester of pregnancy. The rearrangement joins TRBV19 to TRBJ2-1; 10 bases agree with TRBD2. The source is a female donor with multiple sclerosis, enrolled in a pregnancy study. CDR3 protein: CASSITSGRAWDNEQFF. The CDR3 bases are TGTGCCAGTAGTATTACCAGCGGGAGGGCCTGGGACAATGAGCAGTTCTTC.